These 23 T cell receptor beta chains came from one sample sequenced in a study of blood T cell repertoires in COVID-19. Repertoires were generated with immunoSEQ multiplex PCR, while TCRdb's copy carries only in-frame clones and drops some. This sample carries about 71,000 clones, about 85% of them seen once, and the ten largest clones take roughly 5%. The specimen was peripheral blood. The receptors originated from a man older than 75 with acute or convalescent COVID-19.

The table lists this clone with a count of one. V gene TRBV19 combines with J gene TRBJ2-5; TRBD1 aligns across 7 bases. The CDR3 length is 16 residues. The V segment lost 4 bases and the J segment 3 bases; nucleotides outside the gene matches: 11. Germline assignment: CDR1 LNHDA and CDR2 SQIVND (reference sequence). The CDR3 loop reads CASSRGGALRKETQYF. For the CDR3, the DNA is TGTGCCAGTAGTAGAGGGGGCGCGTTAAGAAAAGAGACCCAGTACTTC.

The V and J genes are TRBV18 and TRBJ2-5; 8 nucleotides match TRBD1. The CDR3 runs to 14 residues. Unmatched junction bases numbered 2, after V lost 3 bases and J lost 2 bases. Germline-derived CDR1 and CDR2 are KGHSH and LQKENI. CDR3 nucleotide sequence: TGTGCCAGCTCACCGGGACAGGAACAAGAGACCCAGTACTTC. Protein: CASSPGQEQETQYF.

This chain's CDR3 is CAISEESETQYF. The CDR3, as DNA: TGTGCCATCAGTGAGGAGTCAGAGACCCAGTACTTC. V usage is TRBV10-3 and J usage is TRBJ2-5; D gene unclear. The V end lost 2 bases, the J end lost 4 bases, and 5 bases lay between the germline ends. The germline V gene has CDR1 ENHRY and CDR2 SYGVKD. CDR3 size: 12 residues.

This chain's CDR3 is CASSLGILAGGYNEQFF. The CDR3 DNA follows: TGTGCCAGCAGCTTAGGGATACTAGCGGGGGGATACAATGAGCAGTTCTTC. This chain joins TRBV11-2 and TRBJ2-1; 12 nucleotides line up with TRBD2. J lost 4 bases, V lost 1 base, and 5 bases had no gene match. Germline-derived CDR1 and CDR2 are SGHAT and FQNNGV. The CDR3 extends over 17 amino acids.

V usage is TRBV28 and J usage is TRBJ1-1, with D possibly TRBD1 on 5 matching bases. The CDR3 contains 12 residues. Germline V gene data show CDR1 as MDHEN and CDR2 as SYDVKM. V dropped 6 bases and J dropped 11 bases, with 16 bases sitting between them. The CDR3 sequence: CASRRRDSGAFF. CDR3 sequence (DNA): TGTGCCAGCAGACGCAGGGATTCGGGTGCTTTCTTT.

Written as DNA, the CDR3 is TGCGCCAGCAGCTTGGATATAGCGGGAGGTTACAATGAGCAGTTCTTC. This sequence encodes CASSLDIAGGYNEQFF. The V and J genes are TRBV5-1 and TRBJ2-1, with 10 nucleotides matching TRBD2. Germline V gives CDR1 SGHRS, CDR2 YFSETQ. J gave up 4 bases and V 0 bases, and 4 bases lay outside the gene matches. This CDR3 comprises 16 residues.

V usage is TRBV23-1 and J usage is TRBJ1-4; D not resolved. TRBV23-1 is assigned to the ORF class and has an uncertain function. The CDR3 runs to 13 residues. Trimming shortened V by 2 bases and J by 6 bases, and 7 bases separated the two germline ends. The CDR3 region is CASSQKADEKLFF. The DNA for the CDR3 is TGCGCCAGCAGTCAAAAGGCGGATGAAAAACTGTTTTTT.

The chain has TRBV27 and TRBJ2-5, with a weak D call TRBD1 (6 bases). CDR3 length: 15 residues. CDR1 and CDR2 (germline): MNHEY, SMNVEV (reference sequence). V lost 5 bases, J lost 2 bases, and 15 bases lay in between. CDR3 region: CASSKQGLGQETQYF. In nucleotides, the CDR3 is TGTGCCAGCAGTAAACAGGGTTTGGGTCAAGAGACCCAGTACTTC.

The V gene is TRBV7-9, the J gene TRBJ2-5, with D uncertain. CDR3 length: 13 amino acids. Germline CDR1 and CDR2: SEHNR and FQNEAQ (reference sequence). The V gene lost 0 bases and the J gene lost 2 bases, with 4 bases spanning the gap. The CDR3 sequence: CASSLAPQETQYF. CDR3 nucleotide sequence: TGTGCCAGCAGCTTAGCCCCACAAGAGACCCAGTACTTC.

This clone was seen only a few times. This chain links TRBV6-5 with TRBJ2-5; 8 bases map to TRBD1. Losses at the gene ends were 6 bases for V and 4 bases for J; bases not matched to a gene: 4. CDR1 is MNHEY, CDR2 SVGAGI, per germline. CDR3 length: 13 residues. The chain's CDR3 is CASRQGAGETQYF. CDR3 sequence (DNA): TGTGCCAGCAGGCAGGGGGCAGGAGAGACCCAGTACTTC.

CDR3 sequence: CASSLEAGPNEKLFF. For the CDR3, the DNA is TGCGCCAGCAGCTTGGAGGCAGGTCCTAATGAAAAACTGTTTTTT. V gene TRBV5-1 combines with J gene TRBJ1-4; D is unresolved. Germline CDR1 reads SGHRS; CDR2 reads YFSETQ. The length of the CDR3 is 15 residues. With 0 bases removed from V and 3 bases from J, the gap between germline ends came to 9 bases.

This chain uses TRBV25-1 with TRBJ1-5; D is perhaps TRBD1 (5 bases). In germline, CDR1 is MGHDK, CDR2 SYGVNS. V lost 8 bases, J lost 3 bases, and 17 bases lay in between. This CDR3 has 15 residues. CDR3 region: CASSLGGSDNQPQHF. DNA of the CDR3: TGTGCCAGCTCCCTCGGGGGATCTGACAATCAGCCCCAGCATTTT.

The J gene is TRBJ2-1, the V gene TRBV9; tentative D call: TRBD2 (7 bases). The CDR3 extends over 18 amino acids. Germline assignment: CDR1 SGDLS and CDR2 YYNGEE. V was cut by 3 bases and J by 5 bases, with 24 bases left in between. The CDR3 DNA reads as TGTGCCAGCAGCGCAGACCACCCGGGGGCTAGCGGTAACAATGAGCAGTTCTTC. Amino acid sequence: CASSADHPGASGNNEQFF. Full variable domain (remainder filled in from reference TRBV9 and TRBJ2-1): DSGVTQTPKHLITATGQRVTLRCSPRSGDLSVYWYQQSLDQGLQFLIQYYNGEERAKGNILERFSAQQFPDLHSELNLSSLELGDSALYFCASSADHPGASGNNEQFFGPGTRLTVL.

Here the CDR3 reads CSASGTSNTGELFF. CDR3 bases: TGCAGCGCCTCAGGAACGTCCAACACCGGGGAGCTGTTTTTT. The chain carries TRBV29-1 and TRBJ2-2; D is unclear. This CDR3 is built from 14 residues. Deletions cut 7 bases from V and 2 bases from J, with 14 bases between. Germline CDR1 SQVTM, CDR2 ANQGSEA.

The chain recombines TRBV7-7 with TRBJ1-6, with D uncertain. CDR3 length: 16 residues. The V end lost 5 bases, the J end lost 1 base, and 12 bases lay between the germline ends. The germline V gene encodes CDR1 SSHAT and CDR2 FNYEAQ (reference sequence). The CDR3 reads CASSPETRSYNSPLHF. The CDR3 DNA reads as TGTGCCAGCAGCCCCGAAACAAGATCCTATAATTCACCCCTCCACTTT.

This chain uses TRBV12-3 or TRBV12-4 with TRBJ2-7; 7 bases agree with TRBD1. The CDR3 runs 13 residues. The V and J ends lost 2 bases and 7 bases, in that order; junction bases with no gene match: 5. CDR3 loop: CASSLPGGDEQYF. The DNA for the CDR3 is TGTGCCAGCAGTTTACCAGGGGGAGATGAGCAGTACTTC.

The chain employs TRBV4-3 and TRBJ1-4, with TRBD1 matching 12 bases. This CDR3 region has 17 residues. Germline lookup yields CDR1 LGHNA and CDR2 YSLEER. J lost 6 bases, V lost 4 bases, and 9 bases had no gene match. CDR3 sequence: CASSRGGTGGIYEKLFF. CDR3 in DNA: TGCGCCAGCAGCCGCGGGGGGACAGGGGGCATTTATGAAAAACTGTTTTTT.

This clone has only one observation. The gene calls are TRBV7-2 and TRBJ2-3; D might be TRBD1 (6 bases). There are 16 residues in the CDR3. The V gene's germline CDR1 is SGHTA and CDR2 FQGNSA. V was cut by 2 bases and J by 0 bases, with 12 bases left in between. CDR3 amino acids: CASSLSRQASTDTQYF. DNA for the CDR3: TGTGCCAGCAGCTTATCACGACAGGCAAGCACAGATACGCAGTATTTT.

V and J are TRBV7-2 and TRBJ2-7; D might be TRBD1 (8 bases). The germline gives CDR1 SGHTA, CDR2 FQGNSA. The CDR3 spans 17 residues. Trimming removed 2 bases from V and 4 bases from J, with 21 bases in between. The CDR3 nucleotides read TGTGCCAGCAGCTTAAGATTTGGAACAGGGGGGGCTTACGAGCAGTACTTC. It yields the protein CASSLRFGTGGAYEQYF.

The J gene is TRBJ2-5, the V gene TRBV27; 7 bases agree with TRBD2. Germline V gives CDR1 MNHEY, CDR2 SMNVEV (reference sequence). This CDR3 is built from 15 residues. Trimming took 2 bases from V and 1 from J; bases not matched to a gene: 4. The CDR3 sequence: CASSLLADLQETQYF. CDR3 DNA: TGTGCCAGCAGTTTACTAGCGGACCTCCAAGAGACCCAGTACTTC.

The chain recombines TRBV11-2 with TRBJ2-1, with 11 positions matching TRBD1. The CDR3 runs to 15 residues. Unmatched junction bases numbered 6, after V lost 2 bases and J lost 9 bases. Germline V gene sequence: CDR1 SGHAT, CDR2 FQNNGV. The CDR3 sequence is CASSLLGQGAGEQFF. The CDR3 DNA sequence: TGTGCCAGCAGCTTACTAGGACAGGGGGCTGGTGAGCAGTTCTTC.

The rearrangement uses TRBV9 and TRBJ1-1; TRBD1 might be the D (6 bases). The CDR3 is made up of 14 amino acids. Trimming took 3 bases from V and 4 from J, leaving 13 bases between them. From germline, CDR1 is SGDLS and CDR2 YYNGEE. Here the CDR3 DNA reads TGTGCCAGCAGCGCTAGACAGGCGGGCACTGAAGCTTTCTTT. Translation gives CASSARQAGTEAFF.

V is TRBV2 and J is TRBJ1-5, with 7 bases lining up with TRBD1. Germline trimming cut 5 bases from V and 2 bases from J; bases unmatched to any gene: 6. In germline, CDR1 is SNHLY, CDR2 FYNNEI. The CDR3 contains 15 residues. Written as DNA, the CDR3 is TGTGCCAGCAGTAAAGGGGGCTTGGGCAATCAGCCCCAGCATTTT. Amino acid sequence: CASSKGGLGNQPQHF.